This entry lists 10 T cell receptor beta chains sequenced from one sample in a study of vaccination effects on CD4 cells after COVID-19. After expansion with viral peptide pools in the ViraFEST assay, antigen-specific CD4+ T cells were sequenced. Subsequent to less than eleven days of culture, CD4+ T cells were isolated. In the vaccine recipients, nucleocapsid antibodies were negative and there was no prior SARS-CoV-2 infection. The assay was immunoSEQ multiplex PCR, and TCRdb's table has in-frame clones only and misses some. Of around 36,000 clones in the sample, 55% to 75% were seen once. Antigens of these TCRs are unknown. The sample was CD4+ T cells from PBMCs cultured with SARS-CoV-2 spike peptides, taken before COVID-19 vaccination. All receptors come from a human donor who received a COVID-19 vaccine.

This clone was seen a single time. J is TRBJ1-6 and V is TRBV12-3 or TRBV12-4; D uncertain. Trimming shortened V by 5 bases and J by 3 bases, and 5 bases separated the two germline ends. There are 13 residues in the CDR3. As DNA, the CDR3 is TGTGCCAGCAGTGCGGACTATAATTCACCCCTCCACTTT. It yields the protein CASSADYNSPLHF.

This rearrangement joins TRBV16 to TRBJ2-1; D call uncertain. This CDR3 has 15 amino acids. V lost 0 bases, J lost 2 bases, and 8 bases lay in between. Germline lookup yields CDR1 KGHSY and CDR2 FQNENV. CDR3 loop: CASSQSVGTYNEQFF. CDR3 nucleotides: TGTGCCAGCAGCCAATCCGTAGGGACCTACAATGAGCAGTTCTTC.

The chain couples TRBV6-5 to TRBJ2-2, with 8 positions matching TRBD1. V was clipped by 5 bases and J by 4 bases; unmatched bases: 6. The CDR3 extends over 15 amino acids. Germline lookup yields CDR1 MNHEY and CDR2 SVGAGI. This chain's CDR3 is CASSPGQGGTGELFF. In DNA form, the CDR3 reads TGTGCCAGCAGTCCTGGACAGGGCGGCACCGGGGAGCTGTTTTTT.

J is TRBJ1-2 and V is TRBV6-5; 7 nucleotides line up with TRBD1. Germline assignment: CDR1 MNHEY and CDR2 SVGAGI. V trimming: 6 bases; J trimming: 2 bases; junction bases outside the gene matches: 3. The CDR3 is 13 residues long. Here the CDR3 DNA reads TGTGCCAGCAGGCCGGGACAGAACTATGGCTACACCTTC. This gives the protein CASRPGQNYGYTF.

The table lists this clone with a few counts. The chain is built from TRBV5-4 and TRBJ1-1; D call uncertain. The CDR3 consists of 13 residues. The V gene's germline CDR1 is SGHNT and CDR2 YYREEE (reference sequence). Trimming took 0 bases from V and 5 from J, leaving 8 bases between them. CDR3 DNA sequence: TGTGCCAGCAGCTTGGATGCGCTGACTGAAGCTTTCTTT. This sequence encodes CASSLDALTEAFF.

V usage is TRBV30 and J usage is TRBJ2-2; D unclear. The CDR3 is made up of 16 amino acids. Trimming cost V 0 bases and J 1 base, with 12 bases left between them. Germline CDR1 GTSNPN, CDR2 SVGIG (reference sequence). The CDR3 DNA follows: TGTGCCTGGAGTGTGGGTCGATCGGGGAACACCGGGGAGCTGTTTTTT. This sequence encodes CAWSVGRSGNTGELFF.

This clone appeared once. The genes are TRBV11-2 and TRBJ2-2; TRBD1 aligns across 8 bases. J was trimmed by 4 bases and V by 6 bases; bases with no gene match: 7. The length of the CDR3 is 15 residues. The germline V gene encodes CDR1 SGHAT and CDR2 FQNNGV. CDR3 sequence (DNA): TGTGCCAGCAGTGTCCAGGGGGCGCGCACCGGGGAGCTGTTTTTT. Amino acid sequence: CASSVQGARTGELFF. The complete variable domain, with remaining parts taken from reference TRBV11-2 and TRBJ2-2, reads EAGVAQSPRYKIIEKRQSVAFWCNPISGHATLYWYQQILGQGPKLLIQFQNNGVVDDSQLPKDRFSAERLKGVDSTLKIQPAKLEDSAVYLCASSVQGARTGELFFGEGSRLTVL.

The gene calls are TRBV5-4 and TRBJ2-5; D is unresolved. The germline CDR1 and CDR2 sequences are SGHNT and YYREEE (reference sequence). V lost 0 bases and J 5 bases, leaving 14 bases between the germline ends. CDR3 length: 15 amino acids. The CDR3 reads CASSLESASAETQYF. The CDR3 region has the DNA TGTGCCAGCAGCTTGGAATCGGCTTCTGCGGAGACCCAGTACTTC.

This sequence joins TRBV6-5 and TRBJ2-7; D possibly corresponds to TRBD1 (6 bases). Germline V CDR1 and CDR2: MNHEY, SVGAGI. The V and J ends lost 7 bases and 4 bases respectively, with 14 bases between them. The CDR3 contains 13 residues. CDR3: CASTGTLRYEQYF. The CDR3 DNA follows: TGTGCCAGCACCGGGACACTCCGATACGAGCAGTACTTC.

This clone was observed a few times. The chain has TRBV10-3 and TRBJ2-7, with TRBD2 identical over 9 bases. The CDR3 runs to 13 residues. Looked up from germline, CDR1 is ENHRY and CDR2 is SYGVKD. Unmatched junction bases numbered 2, after V lost 6 bases and J lost 2 bases. CDR3 residues: CAIRASGTYEQYF. The CDR3 DNA follows: TGTGCCATCAGGGCTAGCGGGACCTACGAGCAGTACTTC.